Sequencing of this T cell receptor (beta chain) was carried out in a study of CD8 T cells in ankylosing spondylitis (TCRdb year 2017). Context from the whole study: The study profiled T cell receptor beta repertoires in healthy donors and ankylosing spondylitis patients to find disease-linked TCR variants. The full study cohort comprised approximately 23 ankylosing spondylitis patients and 110 or so healthy donors. Peripheral blood was sampled, and synovial fluid was additionally collected from ankylosing spondylitis patients. What the study reported, not specific to this receptor: Some of the motif variants had been reported before in the synovial fluid and blood of reactive arthritis patients, a finding that suggests common disease-initiation mechanisms. The disease-linked clones had a CD8+ phenotype and were found at relatively low frequencies in peripheral blood. The disease-linked clones were reported to be significantly enriched in matched synovial fluid samples from ankylosing spondylitis patients. Blood from ankylosing spondylitis patients appeared to be characterized by a TCR beta motif composed of several highly homologous amino acid variants.

In this sample, this clonotype turned up many times. It lacks a known antigen. Base qualities were left out, and no much larger clone turns up one base away. The data were produced on an Illumina HiSeq 2500. TCR beta libraries were prepared by quantitative 5'-RACE with molecular barcodes. As for how the authors treated the data: A new computational method based on a probabilistic model of VDJ rearrangement was used to identify disease-linked TCR variants. TCRdb reworked the public reads: Q25 trimming with fastp, MiXCR clone assembly, productive beta chains retained. Rows are combined by CDR3 protein, so each entry shows the most common genes and DNA. The V and J calls and clone size are TCRdb's, not the authors'. The sample includes fewer than 650,000 distinct CDR3 sequences, with roughly 13% observed a single time. The leading ten clones occupy over 6.5% of the sample. This TCR was sampled from a male donor with ankylosing spondylitis. The sequencing input was blood, either unsorted or a sorted T cell fraction (not recorded which).

Here the CDR3 is given as CASSYRGDSYEQYF. In nucleotide form, the sequence is TGTGCCAGCAGCTACAGGGGTGACTCCTACGAGCAGTACTTC. In this chain, TRBV12-3 or TRBV12-4 is recombined with TRBJ2-7; 7 central nucleotides agree with TRBD1. From the cysteine up to the phenylalanine, the CDR3 has a length of 14 residues. Only the CDR3 portion is preserved as DNA: 42 bases, with reading frame beginning at the first base. For this chain, trimming is 6 bases at the V end and 0 bases at the J end, and the number of junction bases without a gene match is 5.